What follows is one T cell receptor beta chain and its context. The antigen this receptor binds is unknown. One base away there is no much larger clone; base qualities are not given. The cohort was made up of approximately 700 healthy bone marrow donors. At the time of sampling, all cohort members were nominally healthy, though unrecorded immune exposures were likely present. The donor was CMV seropositive and belonged to the group of some 290 seropositive cohort members. A peripheral blood sample was collected from each donor, and TCR beta sequencing was performed on peripheral blood mononuclear cells. Genomic DNA was extracted from the blood cell samples with the Qiagen DNeasy Blood Extraction Kit. Receptors were amplified or captured by the immunoSEQ multiplex PCR assay. For the multiplex PCR, a mixture combining 60 forward primers for TCR Vbeta segments and 13 reverse primers for TCR Jbeta segments was used. The CDR3 region of rearranged TCR beta genes was amplified from genomic DNA with a multiplex PCR assay. The amplified TCR beta libraries were sequenced on the Illumina HiSeq System as 87-base-pair reads. From the authors' description of their analysis: A later analysis counted approximately 74 million unique TCR beta chains across the 650 to 700 repertoires, and some 12 million of these chains were shared by at least two donors. Raw reads were error-corrected and collapsed into unique sequences with a nearest-neighbor algorithm that merged closely related sequences to remove PCR and sequencing errors. V, D and J gene segments were assigned by aligning CDR3 sequences to IMGT reference sequences. For a sequence to be retained, a match of at least six nucleotides was required to both a V gene segment and a J gene segment. Rearrangements were classified as productive when the CDR3 lacked stop codons and remained in frame with V and J, and all other rearrangements were classified as non-productive. CDR3 was defined by IMGT convention, running from the second conserved V-encoded cysteine to the conserved J-encoded phenylalanine. In an earlier analysis of 500 to 650 of the donors, sequences lacking an unambiguous match to a single V gene segment were excluded. An earlier analysis of 500 to 600 of the donors classified V segments as functional when productive rearrangements were above 56.7% and as segregating when the standard deviation between donors was above 5%. A statistical classification framework was developed to diagnose cytomegalovirus status using the catalog of TCR beta chain sequences. In a later analysis, TCR nucleotide sequences were compared against IMGT/GENE-DB human TR gene sequences so that V and J genes could be assigned. Using the TCRdist pipeline, a later analysis assigned CDR3 sequences along with most-parsimonious VDJ recombination scenarios. In a later analysis, every TCR beta chain was defined by the combination of its CDR3 amino acid sequence and its V-gene family, and reads without a unique V-gene family were dropped. In a later analysis, 450 to 600 highly shared, low-generation-probability nucleotide sequences were removed to address suspected cross-contamination and a sequencing artifact. In a later analysis, a clonal expansion index for each public chain was calculated from normalized within-repertoire ranks of inferred template counts. In a later analysis, generation probabilities were computed using a VDJ recombination model fitted to out-of-frame rearrangements, and the results were checked against IGoR. A later analysis scored TCR-TCR, TCR-HLA and TCR-CMV co-occurrence with hypergeometric tests, applying a repertoire-size bias correction to TCR pairs. A later analysis estimated false discovery rates by permuting HLA or CMV assignments 20 times. A later analysis grouped co-occurring TCRs with DBSCAN, adding TCRdist sequence similarity when clustering within HLA-allele-positive subsets. Repertoires with fewer than 30,000 or more than 120,000 public chains were left out of co-occurrence clustering, as were a few repertoires with anomalous nucleotide sharing. Here the immuneACCESS table is served through TCRdb, limited to in-frame sequences with V and J called. Missing clones are a known gap in these copies; in checked studies unresolved V genes cover under half, and the rest lacks a known reason. The V and J calls and clone size come from that table; D and trimming were worked out from the DNA. Present in this sample are around 110,000 clones, about 62% of which were seen just once. The ten biggest clones cover 6.5% to 9.5% of the sample.

The germline V gene supplies CDR1 SGHNT and CDR2 YENEEA. The CDR3 starts with the cysteine, ends with the phenylalanine, and has 16 residues. The retained sequence is limited to the CDR3, 48 bases, with the frame set at the first base. Trimming leaves V shorter by 5 bases and J shorter by 4 bases, with the junction holding 11 bases beyond the gene matches. The entry originates in a study of cytomegalovirus exposure and HLA in healthy donors (dated by TCRdb to the late 2010s). Broadly, across the study: According to an earlier analysis of 550 to 700 of the donors, 150 million to 200 million T cells yielded 117 million unique TCR beta sequences and approximately 280 Gb of sequence data. An early release that covered some 640 HLA-typed donors contained 300 to 350 gigabases of sequencing data and tens of millions of unique TCR sequences. Among the approximately 400 genotyped donors, around 81% belonged to the genetic ancestry cluster associated with self-reported Caucasian donors. The aim of the study was to test whether cataloging public T cell receptors could identify signatures of past pathogen exposure. The T cell repertoires of under 750 subjects were profiled by immunosequencing and related to cytomegalovirus serostatus. In addition to the first cohort of around 670 subjects, a separate validation cohort of 130 or so different subjects was used. To predict cytomegalovirus infection status, the study brought together high-throughput TCR immunosequencing, statistical association of individual TCRs with disease status, and machine learning. To study patterns of TCR occurrence, a later analysis re-analyzed previously published TCR beta repertoires from around 700 donors and added high-resolution HLA genotyping. Rather than drawing on any new phenotypic data, the later analysis identified candidate immune exposures from TCR beta sequences and the way those sequences occurred across donors. To decide whether each TCR beta V gene segment behaved as functional or pseudogenic, an earlier analysis of some 600 of the donors relied on high-throughput TCR beta sequencing. Alongside the repertoire data, information on donor age, sex, ethnicity and CMV serostatus was compiled. In a later genetic analysis, genome-wide SNP genotypes for about 65% of the 666 donors were used, and that subset was treated as a discovery cohort. Every discovery cohort repertoire had been produced on one sequencing platform. Both class I and class II loci were covered by HLA typing, at four-digit resolution. The number of typed donors differed by locus: roughly 629-640 for A, B, C, DRB1 and DQB1; about 520 for DQA1; approximately 610 for DPA1; and some 470 for DPB1. Several DR-DQ haplotypes were handled as single units for association and clustering because linkage in the cohort was strong. Among about 370 genotyped donors of the cohort, an average of about 220,000 unique TCR beta nucleotide sequences was sequenced per donor, of which about 19% were non-productive.

On the study overall, not on this receptor specifically: Most TCR sequences were observed very rarely across donors, whereas some public TCRs were present in many individuals. At a false discovery rate of 0.05, a later analysis linked some 17,000 TCR beta sequences to specific HLA alleles. The study gave a list of more than 150 TCR beta chains associated with cytomegalovirus. In a later analysis, the rate of TCR association differed among HLA loci, with DRB1 alleles having the most associated TCRs and HLA-C alleles having the fewest. The sequencing pipeline was judged likely to have produced a cluster of highly shared sequence variants as a technical artifact. Cytomegalovirus status was reported to be diagnosed by the classifier with high specificity and sensitivity in both the original and validation cohorts. Because counts were too low, about 15 rarely observed V segments, including chromosome 9 orphons, were left out of the earlier analysis of a few hundred of the donors. A further reported finding was that TCR beta sequences accurately predicted the HLA-A and HLA-B alleles for most subjects in the first cohort. Some IMGT-functional V segments, including TRBV6-2 and TRBV6-3, could not be distinguished by the 87-base-pair reads and were therefore excluded. HLA typing was unavailable for some donors at each locus, so association tests used only the typed subset. CMV serostatus was the only immune exposure information available for the cohort. In a later analysis, HLA-associated TCR beta chains showed more clonal expansion and lower generation probabilities than non-associated chains that were equally common. In a later analysis, several top co-occurrence clusters were reported to appear linked to parvovirus B19, influenza, CMV and Epstein-Barr virus. In an earlier analysis of 587 of the donors, most TCR beta V segments appeared in productive rearrangements about 87% or about 30% of the time, broadly matching IMGT annotations. In vitro tests confirmed that a few of the cytomegalovirus-associated TCR beta chains recognize cytomegalovirus antigens. Assigning TCR associations to individual alleles was difficult when HLA alleles, especially DR and DQ, strongly co-occurred. It was suggested by the authors that the approach could potentially be generalized to other disease states and immunological phenotypes. Linkage disequilibrium might explain the correlated functional status among segregating V segments, but an unknown experimental factor could not be ruled out. The presence/absence analyses assumed that sequencing depth was roughly uniform across donors, and that assumption may not be true. Most CMV-associated TCR beta chains appeared to be HLA-restricted in a later analysis, and the HLA associations seemed to be driven largely by CMV exposure. This cohort had only TCR beta chains sequenced, and the lack of alpha or paired-chain data limited which features could be detected. A later genetic analysis associated a missense DCLRE1C variant with V-gene and J-gene trimming of TCR beta chains, and an independent cohort replicated the association. A later genetic analysis reported fewer N-insertions in productive TCRs among donors in an Asian-associated ancestry cluster than the roughly 620-donor mean.

Input material: PBMCs. This receptor chain uses TRBV11-3 and TRBJ2-3; 8 central bases correspond to TRBD2. This receptor was taken from a woman in her 40s in good health and CMV-seropositive. The DNA reads TGTGCCAGCAGCGCCGGGACTAGTCGTGATGCAGATACGCAGTATTTT. This gives the protein CASSAGTSRDADTQYF. Joined to the reference TRBV11-3 and TRBJ2-3 proteins, this CDR3 gives the full variable domain: EAGVVQSPRYKIIEKKQPVAFWCNPISGHNTLYWYLQNLGQGPELLIRYENEEAVDDSQLPKDRFSAERLKGVDSTLKIQPAELGDSAVYLCASSAGTSRDADTQYFGPGTRLTVL.